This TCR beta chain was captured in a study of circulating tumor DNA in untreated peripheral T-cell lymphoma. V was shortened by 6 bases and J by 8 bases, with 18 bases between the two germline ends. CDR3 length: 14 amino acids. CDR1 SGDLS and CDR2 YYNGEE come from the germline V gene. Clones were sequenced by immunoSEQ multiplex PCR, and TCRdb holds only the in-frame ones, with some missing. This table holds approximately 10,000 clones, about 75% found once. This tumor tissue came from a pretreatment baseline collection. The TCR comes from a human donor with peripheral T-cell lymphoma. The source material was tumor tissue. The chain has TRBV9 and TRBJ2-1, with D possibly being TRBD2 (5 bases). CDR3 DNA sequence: TGTGCCAGCAATTCGGGGTTCAGGTTCGATGAGCAGTTCTTC. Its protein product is CASNSGFRFDEQFF.